Each of the 26 T cell receptor beta chains below was sequenced from the same sample in a study of blood T cell repertoires in COVID-19 (dated by TCRdb to 2019 to 2021). The method was the immunoSEQ multiplex PCR assay. Drawn from immuneACCESS, this table holds only the in-frame rearrangements with V and J called that TCRdb kept. Clones are partly lost; checked studies trace under half to an unresolved V gene and leave the rest unexplained. The sample includes roughly 250,000 clones, with approximately 84% observed a single time. The ten largest clones capture around 16% of the sample. Sequenced input: peripheral blood. All receptors derive from a person aged 70 to 80 with COVID-19, enrolled during active disease.

The chain employs TRBV12-3 or TRBV12-4 and TRBJ1-5, with D perhaps TRBD1 (5 bases). Trimming shortened V by 8 bases and J by 6 bases, and 14 bases separated the two germline ends. The CDR3 extends over 13 amino acids. Here the CDR3 DNA reads TGTGCCAGCGGGGGGGGATGGGGTCAGCCCCAGCATTTT. Encoded protein: CASGGGWGQPQHF.

The chain has TRBV28 and TRBJ1-2; the D gene is possibly TRBD1 (5 bases). The CDR3 is made up of 14 amino acids. Deletions cut 6 bases from V and 0 bases from J, with 11 bases between. The germline V gene has CDR1 MDHEN and CDR2 SYDVKM. The CDR3 is CASRIGGTNYGYTF. The CDR3 nucleotides read TGTGCCAGCAGGATCGGGGGAACTAACTATGGCTACACCTTC.

This sequence joins TRBV19 and TRBJ1-6; maybe TRBD1 (5 bases). The germline V gene has CDR1 LNHDA and CDR2 SQIVND (reference sequence). The CDR3 totals 14 residues. The V and J ends lost 4 bases and 9 bases respectively, with 13 bases between them. In DNA, the CDR3 is TGTGCCAGTAGTAGGGGGGAACCTTCTTCACCCCTCCACTTT. This translates into CASSRGEPSSPLHF.

V usage is TRBV15 and J usage is TRBJ1-5; the match to TRBD1 covers 9 bases. J lost 7 bases, V lost 3 bases, and 7 bases had no gene match. The CDR3 totals 15 residues. From germline, CDR1 is LNHNV and CDR2 YYDKDF (reference sequence). The CDR3 protein is CATSSGQGSGQPQHF. In DNA form, the CDR3 reads TGTGCCACCAGCAGTGGACAGGGGTCAGGACAGCCCCAGCATTTT.

J is TRBJ2-2 and V is TRBV27; the match to TRBD2 covers 12 bases. J lost 1 base, V lost 10 bases, and 7 bases had no gene match. The CDR3 extends over 16 amino acids. Germline assignment: CDR1 MNHEY and CDR2 SMNVEV (reference sequence). The chain's CDR3 is CATIGTSGLNTGELFF. In nucleotides, the CDR3 is TGTGCCACGATTGGGACTAGCGGGTTGAACACCGGGGAGCTGTTTTTT.

CDR3 nucleotide sequence: TGTGCCACCAGCAGCGTCACTAGCGGCGACACCGGGGAGCTGTTTTTT. Protein: CATSSVTSGDTGELFF. The V and J genes are TRBV15 and TRBJ2-2; 8 bases align to TRBD2. The ends lost 3 bases at V and 3 bases at J; junction bases unmatched: 6. Germline values: CDR1 LNHNV, CDR2 YYDKDF (reference sequence). The CDR3 length is 16 residues.

This clone was recorded a few times. V is TRBV19 and J is TRBJ1-1, with D perhaps TRBD1 (6 bases). The CDR3 has 17 residues. Trimming stripped 3 bases from V and 4 bases from J, with 21 bases between. The germline V gene has CDR1 LNHDA and CDR2 SQIVND (reference sequence). The CDR3 loop is CASSIGGSLRWGTEAFF. CDR3 in DNA: TGTGCCAGTAGTATTGGGGGCAGCCTGAGGTGGGGCACTGAAGCTTTCTTT.

The genes are TRBV15 and TRBJ2-4, with D possibly being TRBD1 (6 bases). V was cut by 4 bases and J by 0 bases, with 16 bases left in between. This CDR3 has 17 amino acids. Germline V gives CDR1 LNHNV, CDR2 YYDKDF (reference sequence). The DNA of the CDR3 is TGTGCCACCAGCAACCTCCGGGACACACTAGCCAAAAACATTCAGTACTTC. It is translated as CATSNLRDTLAKNIQYF.

There are a few counts of this clone. V is TRBV7-2 and J is TRBJ1-6; the D is unclear. Per germline, CDR1 SGHTA and CDR2 FQGNSA. V was pared by 3 bases and J by 0 bases, with 12 bases between. The CDR3 spans 17 residues. The CDR3 spells CASSFLGWSSYNSPLHF. The CDR3 DNA follows: TGTGCCAGCAGCTTTTTGGGTTGGAGCTCCTATAATTCACCCCTCCACTTT. The full variable domain, with the rest looked up from reference TRBV7-2 and TRBJ1-6, is GAGVSQSPSNKVTEKGKDVELRCDPISGHTALYWYRQSLGQGLEFLIYFQGNSAPDKSGLPSDRFSAERTGGSVSTLTIQRTQQEDSAVYLCASSFLGWSSYNSPLHFGNGTRLTVT.

V usage is TRBV5-5 and J usage is TRBJ2-6; perhaps TRBD1 as D (6 bases). Germline CDR1 is SGHKS and CDR2 is YYEKEE (reference sequence). The V end was cut by 3 bases, the J end by 6 bases, with 13 bases between. This CDR3 comprises 15 residues. The CDR3 sequence is CASSWGTIVANVLTF. The CDR3 DNA sequence: TGTGCCAGCAGCTGGGGGACAATTGTGGCCAACGTCCTGACTTTC.

This clone was detected a few times. The chain has TRBV19 and TRBJ1-4, with TRBD1 identical over 7 bases. V shed 4 bases, J shed 0 bases, and the junction held 5 bases outside the gene matches. The CDR3 extends over 16 amino acids. CDR1 is LNHDA and CDR2 is SQIVND in the germline V gene (reference sequence). CDR3 DNA: TGTGCCAGTAGTAGGGGGACAGTATCAACTAATGAAAAACTGTTTTTT. Amino acids: CASSRGTVSTNEKLFF.

This clone has just a few counts. The CDR3 reads CASRPRQGMNTEAFF. CDR3 DNA sequence: TGTGCCAGCAGACCCAGACAGGGAATGAACACTGAAGCTTTCTTT. The chain carries TRBV6-5 and TRBJ1-1; the match to TRBD1 covers 7 bases. This CDR3 has 15 amino acids. Unmatched junction bases numbered 7, after V lost 6 bases and J lost 0 bases. The germline gives CDR1 MNHEY, CDR2 SVGAGI.

Only a few counts were recorded for this clone. The chain joins TRBV6-5 to TRBJ1-1, with D maybe TRBD1 (6 bases). The CDR3 runs to 15 residues. V lost 11 bases to trimming and J lost 0 bases, with 19 bases between them. Germline V gives CDR1 MNHEY, CDR2 SVGAGI. The CDR3 loop is CARKGEKTLNTEAFF. The CDR3 nucleotides read TGTGCCCGAAAGGGGGAAAAGACCTTGAACACTGAAGCTTTCTTT.

The chain has TRBV6-5 and TRBJ2-7, with D tentatively TRBD2 (5 bases). This CDR3 spans 15 amino acids. The V end was cut by 4 bases, the J end by 4 bases, with 17 bases between. Germline V gene sequence: CDR1 MNHEY, CDR2 SVGAGI. DNA for the CDR3: TGTGCCAGCAGTTTCTGGGAGAGTGGCCGGTACGAGCAGTACTTC. It is translated as CASSFWESGRYEQYF.

The chain joins TRBV5-8 to TRBJ1-6, with TRBD1 matching 9 bases. From germline, CDR1 is SGHTS and CDR2 YDEGEE. The V and J ends lost 5 bases and 10 bases, in that order; junction bases with no gene match: 10. This CDR3 contains 15 residues. The CDR3 coding sequence is TGTGCCAGCAGGGACGGGACAGGGCTTAGGTCACCCCTCCACTTT. Translation gives CASRDGTGLRSPLHF.

The chain carries TRBV5-1 and TRBJ1-1, with D perhaps matching TRBD1 (6 bases). Germline CDR1 reads SGHRS; CDR2 reads YFSETQ. With 2 bases removed from V and 2 bases from J, the gap between germline ends came to 16 bases. CDR3 length: 16 amino acids. The chain's CDR3 is CASSFASQGLNTEAFF. The CDR3 DNA follows: TGCGCCAGCAGCTTCGCTTCACAGGGCTTAAACACTGAAGCTTTCTTT.

The chain carries TRBV7-2 and TRBJ2-3; 9 bases align to TRBD1. The CDR3 spans 17 residues. Germline V gene lookup returns CDR1 SGHTA and CDR2 FQGNSA. Trimming took 2 bases from V and 5 from J; bases not matched to a gene: 11. The chain's CDR3 is CASSLMLPGTGIDTQYF. CDR3 bases: TGTGCCAGCAGCTTAATGCTTCCCGGGACAGGGATAGATACGCAGTATTTT.

This chain uses TRBV9 with TRBJ1-6; TRBD1 is a possible D gene (5 bases). The CDR3 sequence is 15 residues long. CDR1 is SGDLS and CDR2 is YYNGEE in the germline V gene. The ends were cut back, 0 bases at V and 9 bases at J, with 13 bases in the middle. This chain's CDR3 is CASSVDRGGASPLHF. As DNA, the CDR3 is TGTGCCAGCAGCGTAGATAGGGGTGGTGCTTCACCCCTCCACTTT.

The CDR3 DNA reads TGTGCCAGCAGTGACGTCGACGGGGGGAAGAGGGTGGATTACGAGCAGTACTTC. The encoded protein is CASSDVDGGKRVDYEQYF. The chain joins TRBV2 to TRBJ2-7; 7 positions agree with TRBD2. The V segment lost 3 bases and the J segment 4 bases; nucleotides outside the gene matches: 18. The CDR3 loop spans 18 amino acids. CDR1 is SNHLY, CDR2 FYNNEI, per germline.

The chain is built from TRBV2 and TRBJ1-6, with a tentative D call TRBD1 (6 bases). The germline CDR1 and CDR2 sequences are SNHLY and FYNNEI. Trimming stripped 3 bases from V and 9 bases from J, with 18 bases between. This CDR3 is built from 16 residues. CDR3 nucleotide sequence: TGTGCCAGCAGTGAGGCTGGCAGGGGTTTAGGTTCACCCCTCCACTTT. Amino acid sequence: CASSEAGRGLGSPLHF.

The J gene is TRBJ2-7, the V gene TRBV6-5; maybe TRBD1 (5 bases). This CDR3 has 12 amino acids. Germline CDR1 reads MNHEY; CDR2 reads SVGAGI. The V gene lost 6 bases and the J gene lost 11 bases, with 17 bases spanning the gap. The CDR3 here is CASRGPGPWEYF. The DNA for the CDR3 is TGTGCCAGCAGGGGGCCGGGCCCTTGGGAGTACTTC.

This clone was counted a single time. The rearrangement links TRBV25-1 to TRBJ1-1; D not certain. The germline V gene encodes CDR1 MGHDK and CDR2 SYGVNS. Trimming removed 5 bases from V and 1 base from J, with 8 bases in between. This CDR3 comprises 13 residues. The CDR3 loop is CASSPHKNTEAFF. The CDR3 DNA follows: TGTGCCAGCAGTCCACACAAGAACACTGAAGCTTTCTTT.

This clone was counted between two and nine times. This chain connects TRBV24-1 to TRBJ2-1, with 8 bases fitting TRBD2. Germline-derived CDR1 and CDR2 are KGHDR and SFDVKD. With V trimmed by 3 bases and J by 1 base, 4 bases remained unmatched. The CDR3 is 16 amino acids. CDR3 DNA sequence: TGTGCCACCAGTGATAGCGCGGGAGGATCCTACAATGAGCAGTTCTTC. Protein: CATSDSAGGSYNEQFF.

This chain uses TRBV6-2 or TRBV6-3 with TRBJ1-2, with 9 bases aligning to TRBD1. With 5 bases clipped from V and 6 bases from J, the junction kept 7 bases outside the gene matches. Germline values: CDR1 MNHEY, CDR2 SVGEGT. This CDR3 region has 14 residues. The CDR3 coding sequence is TGTGCCAGCAGTACGGCCACAGGGGGCAATGGCTACACCTTC. It yields the protein CASSTATGGNGYTF.

This clone is a singleton in its sample. V is TRBV6-4 and J is TRBJ2-1; 9 bases line up with TRBD2. The CDR3 has 14 amino acids. Germline lookup yields CDR1 MRHNA and CDR2 SNTAGT. V dropped 4 bases and J dropped 10; count of bases not matched to a gene: 8. The CDR3, as DNA: TGTGCCAGCAGTGGGACTAGCGCCAGGGGGGAGCAGTTCTTC. Residues: CASSGTSARGEQFF.

The CDR3 sequence is CASSVGSSLSYEQYF. The CDR3 nucleotides are TGTGCCAGCAGCGTAGGGTCTAGCCTATCCTACGAGCAGTACTTC. The chain links TRBV9 to TRBJ2-7; tentative D call: TRBD2 (5 bases). The germline V and J ends were trimmed by 0 bases and 1 base, with 11 bases remaining between them. Germline values: CDR1 SGDLS, CDR2 YYNGEE. This CDR3 is built from 15 residues.